The 3 T cell receptor beta chains in this list originate from one sample, sequenced in a study of blood T cell repertoires in COVID-19. Data came from immunoSEQ multiplex PCR; TCRdb stores just in-frame clones and leaves some out. The table records about 62,000 clones, approximately 88% of them present only once. Material: peripheral blood. The receptors shown here come from a woman aged 60-75 years with acute or convalescent COVID-19.

This clone has a handful of counts. The chain recombines TRBV6-4 with TRBJ2-7, with TRBD1 matching 7 bases. V lost 6 bases, J lost 9 bases, and 5 bases stayed unmatched. This CDR3 region has 11 residues. Germline loops: CDR1 MRHNA, CDR2 SNTAGT. CDR3 sequence: CASRRQGWQYV. The CDR3 DNA reads TGTGCCAGCAGAAGACAGGGTTGGCAGTACGTC.

The chain couples TRBV3-1 (or the pseudogene TRBV3-2) to TRBJ2-5; 7 nucleotides line up with TRBD1. The CDR3 extends over 16 amino acids. V lost 2 bases and J lost 4; bases outside the gene matches: 10. From germline, CDR1 is LGHDT and CDR2 YNNKEL (reference sequence). The CDR3 DNA is TGTGCCAGCAGCCAAATCGACAGGGAAGATAGAGAGACCCAGTACTTC. Encoded protein: CASSQIDREDRETQYF.

The V and J genes are TRBV5-4 and TRBJ2-5, with TRBD1 as a possible D gene (6 bases). This CDR3 is 13 amino acids long. Germline values: CDR1 SGHNT, CDR2 YYREEE (reference sequence). Trimming removed 0 bases at V and 5 bases at J, with 8 bases between. The CDR3 spells CASSLDRVETQYF. For the CDR3, the DNA is TGTGCCAGCAGCTTGGACAGGGTTGAGACCCAGTACTTC.